This is a list of T cell receptor beta chains from one sample in a study of blood T cell repertoires in COVID-19. The method was immunoSEQ multiplex PCR; TCRdb's version includes in-frame clones alone and lacks a portion of them. The sample includes about 190,000 clones, approximately 80% of them seen just once. Material for sequencing was peripheral blood. The receptors shown here come from a woman in her forties or fifties with acute or convalescent COVID-19. Both conserved end residues are part of each CDR3. D genes are given only for firm matches. Clone size, where shown, is once, few, many, or a class for clones that have expanded.

>TRBV6-6|TRBD1|few|TRBJ2-5
TGTGCCAGCAGTAGGGGGCCCCAAGAGACCCAGTACTTC
CASSRGPQETQYF
>TRBV12-3/TRBV12-4|NA|NA|TRBJ2-5
TGTGCCAGCAGTTTAGCCAGCCAAGAGACCCAGTACTTC
CASSLASQETQYF
>TRBV12-5|NA|NA|TRBJ2-2
TGTGCTAGTGGTTTGGGGCAGGGGATGAACACCGGGGAGCTGTTTTTT
CASGLGQGMNTGELFF
>TRBV30|TRBD2|NA|TRBJ2-1
TGTGCCTGGAGTGTAGCGGGGGGCTTCTCCTACAATGAGCAGTTCTTC
CAWSVAGGFSYNEQFF
>TRBV19|TRBD2|NA|TRBJ2-2
TGTGCCAGTACTCTAGCGGGGAAAGGGCGGACCGGGGAGCTGTTTTTT
CASTLAGKGRTGELFF
>TRBV7-2|NA|NA|TRBJ2-1
TGTGCCAGCAGCTTACTAGCTGCCCCCGGTAATGAGCAGTTCTTC
CASSLLAAPGNEQFF
>TRBV5-1|TRBD1|few|TRBJ2-1
TGCGCCAGCAGCACGTTACAGACAGGGTTTGAGCAGTTCTTC
CASSTLQTGFEQFF
>TRBV3-1/TRBV3-2|NA|few|TRBJ2-2
TGTGCCAGCAGCCAACTACTGAACACCGGGGAGCTGTTTTTT
CASSQLLNTGELFF
>TRBV6-1|TRBD2|NA|TRBJ2-1
TGTGCCAGCAGTGAAAGGGGAACGGGAGGGAAATACAATGAGCAGTTCTTC
CASSERGTGGKYNEQFF
>TRBV27|NA|once|TRBJ1-2
TGTGCCAGCATTAAAATCTACACCTTC
CASIKIYTF
>TRBV6-6|TRBD1|NA|TRBJ1-5
TGTGCCAGCAGTTATGGGGACAGTAGCAATCAGCCCCAGCATTTT
CASSYGDSSNQPQHF
>TRBV5-1|TRBD2|few|TRBJ2-1
TGCGCCAGCAGCCCGGCTAGCGGGGGTGGCTACAATGAGCAGTTCTTC
CASSPASGGGYNEQFF
>TRBV27|NA|NA|TRBJ2-2
TGTGCCAGCAGTTCGGGACTGAACACCGGGGAGCTGTTTTTT
CASSSGLNTGELFF
>TRBV2|TRBD1|NA|TRBJ1-1
TGTGCCAGCATCATGACAGGGGTAAATAATGAAGCTTTCTTT
CASIMTGVNNEAFF
>TRBV7-2|TRBD1|NA|TRBJ1-6
TGTGCCAGCAGCCCAGGGGGCTTCGATTCACCCCTCCACTTT
CASSPGGFDSPLHF
>TRBV10-3|TRBD1|once|TRBJ2-7
TGTGCCATCAGTGGAGGGGGCCCGCAGTACTTC
CAISGGGPQYF
>TRBV6-5|NA|NA|TRBJ2-7
TGTGCCAGCCGGAGGGGTGGACCCCACGAGCAGTACTTC
CASRRGGPHEQYF
>TRBV12-5|NA|NA|TRBJ1-1
TGTGCTAGTGGTTTTGTCACCCGTCTAGAAACTGAAGCTTTCTTT
CASGFVTRLETEAFF
>TRBV9|NA|NA|TRBJ1-4
TGTGCCAGCAGCCCCCACATGACAACTAATGAAAAACTGTTTTTT
CASSPHMTTNEKLFF
>TRBV18|TRBD1|NA|TRBJ1-6
TGTGCCAGCTCACCAAAACAGGGGGAGGGCTCACCCCTCCACTTT
CASSPKQGEGSPLHF
>TRBV6-5|NA|NA|TRBJ2-7
TGTGCCAGCAGTCTCGGACAGACCTACGAGCAGTACTTC
CASSLGQTYEQYF
>TRBV6-1|NA|NA|TRBJ1-5
TGTGCCAGCAGGGAAGGAGCTTTGAGCAATCAGCCCCAGCATTTT
CASREGALSNQPQHF
>TRBV6-5|NA|NA|TRBJ2-7
TGTGCCAGCAGAGTCAGCGTTCGGCAGTACTTC
CASRVSVRQYF
>TRBV7-2|NA|NA|TRBJ1-4
TGTGCCAGCAGCTTAATCTCAGGGTTGGGGGAAAAACTGTTTTTT
CASSLISGLGEKLFF
>TRBV20-1|TRBD2|NA|TRBJ2-2
TGCAGTGCTAGTAGCGGGGGGGTGGTCACCGGGGAGCTGTTTTTT
CSASSGGVVTGELFF
>TRBV30|TRBD2|many|TRBJ2-1
TGTGCCTGGACCGCGACTAGCGGGAAGTACAATGAGCAGTTCTTC
CAWTATSGKYNEQFF
>TRBV4-2|NA|few|TRBJ2-7
TGTGCCAGCAGCCAACTACCTGATCCGGGCTACGAGCAGTACTTC
CASSQLPDPGYEQYF
>TRBV5-6|TRBD1|NA|TRBJ1-2
TGTGCCAGCAGCTTGGACAGGGGTGACTATGGCTACACCTTC
CASSLDRGDYGYTF
>TRBV5-4|TRBD1|NA|TRBJ1-4
TGTGCCAGCAGCTTAAGGACAGGAACTAATGAAAAACTGTTTTTT
CASSLRTGTNEKLFF
>TRBV7-8|NA|NA|TRBJ2-5
TGTGCCAGCAGAGCTTACGGGGAAGGAGAGACCCAGTACTTC
CASRAYGEGETQYF
>TRBV7-2|TRBD1|NA|TRBJ1-2
TGTGCCAGCAGCCTAACAAGTGACAGGGGAGGCTACACCTTC
CASSLTSDRGGYTF
>TRBV27|TRBD1|NA|TRBJ1-6
TGTGCCAGCGGTAACAGGGGGGGTTCACCCCTCCACTTT
CASGNRGGSPLHF
>TRBV11-2|NA|NA|TRBJ2-7
TGTGCCAGCAGCGCAGGACTCGCGTACGAGCAGTACTTC
CASSAGLAYEQYF
>TRBV5-1|TRBD1|NA|TRBJ2-6
TGCGCCAGCAGCACCGGGACAGGCGCTTCTGGGGCCAACGTCCTGACTTTC
CASSTGTGASGANVLTF
>TRBV5-1|NA|NA|TRBJ2-7
TGCGCCAGCAGCTTCGGAGGAAGAGGGGGAGGGGGCTACGAGCAGTACTTC
CASSFGGRGGGGYEQYF
>TRBV10-2|TRBD1|NA|TRBJ1-2
TGCGCCAGCAGTGAGTCGAGAGACAGGGGCCCCAACACCTTC
CASSESRDRGPNTF
>TRBV7-2|TRBD2|NA|TRBJ2-3
TGTGCCAGCAGCTTGGGTGGGAGGGACACAGATACGCAGTATTTT
CASSLGGRDTDTQYF
>TRBV30|TRBD1|NA|TRBJ2-4
TGTGCCTGGGGACAGGGTGGTGAAGGGGCAAAGAACATTCAGTACTTC
CAWGQGGEGAKNIQYF
>TRBV28|TRBD2|NA|TRBJ2-7
TGTGCCAGCAGTTTATTATCCGGGACTAGCGGGAGATCCCACGAGCAGTACTTC
CASSLLSGTSGRSHEQYF
>TRBV30|NA|NA|TRBJ1-2
TGTGCCTGGAGTGTAAACCGGAGCTATGGCTACACCTTC
CAWSVNRSYGYTF
>TRBV9|TRBD2|NA|TRBJ2-1
TGTGCCAGCAGCGCGAGCGGGGGCTACAATGAGCAGTTCTTC
CASSASGGYNEQFF
>TRBV9|NA|NA|TRBJ2-2
TGTGCCAGCAGCGTAGCAGGAGGCGGCGGCACCGGGGAGCTGTTTTTT
CASSVAGGGGTGELFF
>TRBV19|NA|NA|TRBJ1-1
TGTGCCAGTAGCCTTGGCAGGGGTGGCACTGAAGCTTTCTTT
CASSLGRGGTEAFF
>TRBV6-5|NA|NA|TRBJ1-1
TGTGCCAGCAGTTCTCCGGGGTGGAGCACTGAAGCTTTCTTT
CASSSPGWSTEAFF
>TRBV27|TRBD1|once|TRBJ2-7
TGTGCCAGCAGTCTATCATCGGGACAGGGCTACGAGCAGTACTTC
CASSLSSGQGYEQYF
>TRBV7-6|NA|NA|TRBJ2-5
TGTGCCAGCACGGAGGCGGGGTACCAAGAGACCCAGTACTTC
CASTEAGYQETQYF
>TRBV5-1|NA|NA|TRBJ1-6
TGCGCCAGCAGCTTGCAGGGGTTTAATTCACCCCTCCACTTT
CASSLQGFNSPLHF
>TRBV4-3|TRBD2|NA|TRBJ2-1
TGCGCCAGCAGCCGTAATCTAGCGGGAGCTTACAATGAGCAGTTCTTC
CASSRNLAGAYNEQFF